What follows are 6 T cell receptor beta chains derived from one specimen sequenced in a study of blood T cells in healthy people across ages. A second roughly 6 to 11 cycle PCR used barcoded and J-beta primers. TCRdb re-called the 5' RACE reads with MiXCR, one entry per CDR3 protein. Of about 630,000 distinct CDR3 sequences listed, 20% to 25% were seen once; the top ten hold more than 3%. The sample consisted of blood. These receptors all stem from a man between 65 and 85 years old in good health.

The V and J genes are TRBV6-1 and TRBJ2-5; D might be TRBD1 or TRBD2, each matching 5 bases. This CDR3 has 13 residues. V was cut by 10 bases and J by 4 bases, with 16 bases left in between. Germline CDR1 and CDR2: MNHNS and SASEGT. The CDR3 is CATTRDRGETQYF. CDR3 DNA: TGTGCCACCACCCGGGACCGCGGAGAGACCCAGTACTTC.

This clonotype was counted between two and nine times. The chain links TRBV6-5 to TRBJ1-6; 10 bases agree with TRBD1. Germline V gives CDR1 MNHEY, CDR2 SVGAGI. CDR3 length equals 16 residues. Unmatched junction bases numbered 5, after V lost 0 bases and J lost 9 bases. This chain's CDR3 is CASSYSPTGGTSPLHF. In DNA form, the CDR3 reads TGTGCCAGCAGTTACTCTCCGACAGGGGGCACTTCACCCCTCCACTTT.

The J gene is TRBJ2-7, the V gene TRBV20-1; TRBD1 agrees at 7 bases. The CDR3 has 12 residues. The V gene end was trimmed by 5 bases and the J gene end by 6 bases; junction bases not matched to a gene: 7. Germline assignment: CDR1 DFQATT and CDR2 SNEGSKA (reference sequence). CDR3 protein: CSAADRVLEQYF. CDR3 bases: TGCAGTGCTGCTGACAGGGTGCTCGAGCAGTACTTC.

In regard to this clonotype: One end of the junction varies from germline; a read error may be responsible. CDR3 protein: CASSPGATGLYTEQFF. The CDR3 nucleotides read TGTGCCAGCAGCCCAGGGGCTACGGGACTATACACTGAGCAGTTCTTC. The chain couples TRBV7-9 to TRBJ2-5; the D gene is possibly TRBD2 (7 bases). The J call may be incorrect, as the DNA end agrees better with TRBJ2-1. CDR1 is SEHNR, CDR2 FQNEAQ, per germline (reference sequence). CDR3 length: 16 residues.

This clonotype was seen only a few times. The rearrangement uses TRBV11-2 and TRBJ2-5; perhaps TRBD2 as D (6 bases). V shed 1 base and J shed 7 bases, with 13 bases lying between them. This CDR3 has 14 amino acids. Germline V CDR1 and CDR2: SGHAT, FQNNGV. The CDR3, as DNA: TGTGCCAGCAGCTTAGTACTAGCCCGGGGGACCCAGTACTTC. Encoded protein: CASSLVLARGTQYF.

The chain links TRBV7-2 to TRBJ1-1; D unclear. Trimming stripped 5 bases from V and 4 bases from J, with 14 bases between. Germline CDR1 SGHTA, CDR2 FQGNSA. The CDR3 has 14 amino acids. CDR3 DNA: TGTGCCAGCAGCCCCCTAATTTGGGGCACTGAAGCTTTCTTT. Translation gives CASSPLIWGTEAFF.